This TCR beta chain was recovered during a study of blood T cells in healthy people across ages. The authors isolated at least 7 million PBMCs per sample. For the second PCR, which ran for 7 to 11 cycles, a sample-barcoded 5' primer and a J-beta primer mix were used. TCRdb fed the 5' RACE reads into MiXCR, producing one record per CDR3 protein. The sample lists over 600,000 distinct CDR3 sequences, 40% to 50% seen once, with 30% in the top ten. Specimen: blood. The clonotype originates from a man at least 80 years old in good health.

This chain's CDR3 is CASSQWGRANEKLFF. The CDR3 DNA reads as TGTGCCAGCAGCCAATGGGGTAGGGCTAATGAAAAACTGTTTTTT. The V and J genes are TRBV4-2 and TRBJ1-4; D gene uncertain. Germline CDR1 reads LGHNA; CDR2 reads YNFKEQ. V was trimmed by 2 bases and J by 3 bases, leaving 10 bases between them. The CDR3 totals 15 residues.